This T cell receptor beta chain emerged from a study of shared clonotypes between healthy human individuals. Across the study: CD4 naive and memory got three plates each, CD8 naive two, CD8 memory one. Study-level findings and limits: Only a few donors were included, so the genetic and exposure-history diversity represented was limited. What naive subsets generally showed was a larger estimated richness than memory subsets showed.

Trimming removed 3 bases from V and 0 bases from J, with 2 bases in between. Germline values: CDR1 GTSNPN, CDR2 SVGIG (reference sequence). The CDR3 loop spans 11 amino acids. Per the authors' pipeline: ImmunoSEQ yielded junction-only sequences lacking quality scores, so filtering differed. Sequencing was performed with immunoSEQ multiplex PCR; in TCRdb, only in-frame clones are kept and a portion is missing. Clone size and V and J calls were adopted from that table, with D and trimming inferred from the DNA. The sample lists about 1,800,000 clones, 85% to 95% seen once, with under 1.5% in the top ten. CD8 cells regarded as naive lacked CD45RO, were positively chosen for CCR7, and omitted terminally differentiated effector memory CD45RA+ cells. As regards this clone: The antigen is undetermined. This sample also contains other DNA sequences that code for the same CDR3.

The receptor was isolated from a man aged 18 to 29 in good health. What was sequenced was naive CD8+ T cells sorted from blood. V is TRBV30 and J is TRBJ1-1, with unresolved D. The CDR3 DNA reads TGTGCCTGGAGGTTGAACACTGAAGCTTTCTTT. It is translated as CAWRLNTEAFF.